This passage covers 14 T cell receptor beta chains from one sample sequenced in a study of T-cell memory formation after mild COVID-19. TCRdb analysed the 5' RACE reads with MiXCR anew, one entry per CDR3 protein. The sample lists about 6,100 distinct CDR3 sequences, about 18% occurring once. Sequenced sample: PBMCs or a T cell subset sorted from them (not recorded which). The receptors here all came from an adult woman who had mild COVID-19 (a few samples of this study predate the infection). Cell type and time point are not known.

This clonotype occurred many times. The CDR3 here is CASSPAGVNYGYTF. The CDR3 nucleotides read TGTGCCAGCAGCCCTGCGGGGGTTAACTATGGCTACACCTTC. V is TRBV5-5 and J is TRBJ1-2; TRBD1 is a possible D gene (5 bases). Germline V gives CDR1 SGHKS, CDR2 YYEKEE (reference sequence). The CDR3 loop spans 14 amino acids. V lost 4 bases and J 1 base, leaving 11 bases between the germline ends.

This clonotype was seen ten or more times. This sequence joins TRBV20-1 and TRBJ2-3; 10 nucleotides agree with TRBD2. The CDR3 extends over 17 amino acids. Germline V gene data show CDR1 as DFQATT and CDR2 as SNEGSKA (reference sequence). After removal of 0 bases from V and 1 base from J, the junction contained 7 bases not matched to a gene. This chain's CDR3 is CSARDPPSGRGTDTQYF. As DNA, the CDR3 is TGCAGTGCTAGAGATCCGCCAAGCGGGAGGGGCACAGATACGCAGTATTTT.

This clonotype was observed a few times. The CDR3 DNA is TGCGCCAGCAGCCAAGATGTCACGGATAGCTCCTATAATTCACCCCTCCACTTT. Translated, it gives CASSQDVTDSSYNSPLHF. J is TRBJ1-6 and V is TRBV4-1; D remains ambiguous. This CDR3 is built from 18 residues. The germline V gene has CDR1 MGHRA and CDR2 YSYEKL. With 0 bases removed from V and 0 bases from J, the gap between germline ends came to 12 bases.

V and J are TRBV2 and TRBJ2-6, with 9 bases fitting TRBD1. The CDR3 has 15 amino acids. V trimming: 6 bases; J trimming: 0 bases; junction bases outside the gene matches: 0. Germline V CDR1 and CDR2: SNHLY, FYNNEI. The CDR3 loop reads CASRTGGSGANVLTF. The CDR3, as DNA: TGTGCCAGCAGGACAGGGGGCTCTGGGGCCAACGTCCTGACTTTC.

Many counts were recorded for this clonotype. CDR3 sequence (DNA): TGCAGTGCTCGTTTGAACACTGAAGCTTTCTTT. It specifies CSARLNTEAFF. This chain links TRBV20-1 with TRBJ1-1; unclear D gene. The CDR3 length is 11 residues. Per germline, CDR1 DFQATT and CDR2 SNEGSKA (reference sequence). The germline V and J ends were trimmed by 5 bases and 0 bases, with 4 bases remaining between them.

This clonotype occurred many times. The gene calls are TRBV12-3 or TRBV12-4 and TRBJ1-5; no clear D. This CDR3 region has 14 residues. The V end lost 3 bases, the J end lost 9 bases, and 15 bases lay between the germline ends. The CDR3 DNA follows: TGTGCCAGCAGTTTTAACGACATCACGAGGCCCCAGCATTTT. This gives the protein CASSFNDITRPQHF.

This clonotype was counted many times. The CDR3 loop reads CASSPGGTKRSQYF. CDR3 DNA: TGTGCCAGCTCGCCAGGGGGGACCAAGAGGTCCCAGTACTTC. This chain links TRBV18 with TRBJ2-5; tentative D call: TRBD1 (7 bases). CDR3 length: 14 residues. Trimming removed 6 bases from V and 9 bases from J, with 20 bases in between. Per the germline V gene, CDR1 is KGHSH and CDR2 is LQKENI.

The table lists this clonotype with many counts. The genes are TRBV12-3 or TRBV12-4 and TRBJ2-3; D call uncertain. This CDR3 contains 14 residues. V lost 0 bases, J lost 6 bases, and 10 bases lay in between. The CDR3 region is CASSLARLTDTQYF. Written as DNA, the CDR3 is TGTGCCAGCAGTTTAGCCAGGCTCACGGATACGCAGTATTTT.

Many counts were recorded for this clonotype. The V gene is TRBV6-2 or TRBV6-3, the J gene TRBJ2-3; D is ambiguous. This CDR3 region has 17 residues. The germline CDR1 and CDR2 sequences are MNHEY and SVGEGT. Trimming left V 5 bases short and J 4 bases short, with 22 bases between. As DNA, the CDR3 is TGTGCCAGCAGTGACCCTCCTGGCGGCTCCGTGCCAGATACGCAGTATTTT. Its protein is CASSDPPGGSVPDTQYF.

This clonotype was counted many times. The CDR3 carries no conserved terminal phenylalanine or tryptophan, so it likely arises from a read error. It is unclear where the CDR3 begins or ends on the DNA, so no DNA is shown, and the CDR3 is as TCRdb lists it. The genes are TRBV20-1 and TRBJ2-1; whether TRBD1, the table's D call, matches the DNA was not checked. The germline V gene encodes CDR1 DFQATT and CDR2 SNEGSKA (reference sequence). The CDR3 has 11 amino acids, counting both end residues. The CDR3: CSAPPEMSSSS.

This clonotype was seen repeatedly, ten times or more. V gene TRBV5-1 combines with J gene TRBJ2-7, with TRBD1 identical over 9 bases. Germline CDR1 reads SGHRS; CDR2 reads YFSETQ. This CDR3 comprises 16 residues. The V and J ends lost 2 bases and 2 bases, in that order; junction bases with no gene match: 8. The CDR3 bases are TGCGCCAGCAGCTTCCACCTACAGGGGGCCCCCTACGAGCAGTACTTC. This codes for CASSFHLQGAPYEQYF.

This chain connects TRBV11-2 to TRBJ2-5; TRBD1 agrees at 8 bases. This CDR3 region has 14 residues. The V gene's germline CDR1 is SGHAT and CDR2 FQNNGV. V was clipped by 2 bases and J by 8 bases; unmatched bases: 7. CDR3 DNA sequence: TGTGCCAGCAGCTTACCTACAGGGGGGAGAACCCAGTACTTC. This gives the protein CASSLPTGGRTQYF.

By share, this clonotype counts as medium-sized (0.01 to 0.1%). This chain links TRBV18 with TRBJ2-7; D is tentatively TRBD1 or TRBD2 (5 bases each). Trimming shortened V by 3 bases and J by 0 bases, and 12 bases separated the two germline ends. The CDR3 has 15 amino acids. The germline gives CDR1 KGHSH, CDR2 LQKENI. CDR3 amino acids: CASSPQPGSSYEQYF. DNA of the CDR3: TGTGCCAGCTCACCTCAACCAGGGAGCTCCTACGAGCAGTACTTC.

This clonotype was seen ten or more times. The chain couples TRBV6-6 to TRBJ1-5, with TRBD1 as a possible D gene (5 bases). The CDR3 has 14 amino acids. The V gene's germline CDR1 is MNHNY and CDR2 SVGAGI (reference sequence). The V and J ends lost 5 bases and 4 bases respectively, with 12 bases between them. CDR3 region: CASSDRQFNQPQHF. The CDR3, as DNA: TGTGCCAGCAGTGACAGACAGTTTAATCAGCCCCAGCATTTT.